Below are 6 T cell receptor beta chains sequenced from a single sample in a study of glioma-infiltrating T cells after dendritic cell vaccination. TCRdb's table, derived via immunoSEQ multiplex PCR, lists solely in-frame clones and lacks some. Found here are about 91,000 clones, roughly four fifths of them singletons; the top ten hold approximately 2.1%. Time point meaning: after dendritic cell vaccination, including at tumor progression/relapse. The specimen comprised blood, sampled after dendritic cell vaccination. The origin of the receptors is a human donor with glioblastoma.

The gene calls are TRBV5-1 and TRBJ1-1; D is possibly TRBD1 (6 bases). The CDR3 extends over 14 amino acids. V lost 3 bases and J 6 bases, leaving 15 bases between the germline ends. Germline CDR1 reads SGHRS; CDR2 reads YFSETQ. The CDR3 sequence is CASSSAGGWSEAFF. CDR3 coding DNA: TGCGCCAGCAGCTCGGCGGGGGGCTGGTCTGAAGCTTTCTTT.

The V call is TRBV5-1, the J call TRBJ1-5; D unclear. The CDR3 length is 13 residues. Germline V lookup: CDR1 SGHRS, CDR2 YFSETQ. The V gene lost 3 bases and the J gene lost 5 bases, with 9 bases spanning the gap. The CDR3 loop is CASSSGRDQPQHF. In DNA form, the CDR3 reads TGCGCCAGCAGCTCGGGAAGGGATCAGCCCCAGCATTTT.

V is TRBV6-1 and J is TRBJ1-2; D perhaps matches TRBD1 (5 bases). Trimming removed 1 base at V and 7 bases at J, with 13 bases between. There are 14 residues in the CDR3. Germline CDR1 MNHNS, CDR2 SASEGT. The CDR3 DNA is TGTGCCAGCAGTGAAGGGGGGGGAATACGTGGCTACACCTTC. It encodes CASSEGGGIRGYTF.

This chain joins TRBV29-1 and TRBJ1-2; D perhaps matches TRBD1 (5 bases). CDR1 and CDR2 from the germline V gene are SQVTM and ANQGSEA. Trimming removed 4 bases at V and 2 bases at J, with 11 bases between. The CDR3 extends over 13 amino acids. This CDR3 reads CSVGGHMNYGYTF. The CDR3 DNA reads TGCAGCGTTGGCGGACACATGAACTATGGCTACACCTTC.

This chain uses TRBV4-1 with TRBJ1-1, with D maybe TRBD1 (6 bases). Germline V gene data show CDR1 as MGHRA and CDR2 as YSYEKL. V lost 0 bases and J lost 1, with 12 bases in between. There are 16 residues in the CDR3. The CDR3: CASSQDPGQSNTEAFF. The DNA for the CDR3 is TGCGCCAGCAGCCAAGACCCCGGACAGTCGAACACTGAAGCTTTCTTT.

The chain joins TRBV19 to TRBJ1-2; perhaps TRBD1 as D (6 bases). Trimming removed 5 bases from V and 1 base from J, with 14 bases in between. There are 15 residues in the CDR3. Germline assignment: CDR1 LNHDA and CDR2 SQIVND (reference sequence). The CDR3 region has the DNA TGTGCCAGTAGTTTACAGGGAACCCTTAACTATGGCTACACCTTC. It is translated as CASSLQGTLNYGYTF.